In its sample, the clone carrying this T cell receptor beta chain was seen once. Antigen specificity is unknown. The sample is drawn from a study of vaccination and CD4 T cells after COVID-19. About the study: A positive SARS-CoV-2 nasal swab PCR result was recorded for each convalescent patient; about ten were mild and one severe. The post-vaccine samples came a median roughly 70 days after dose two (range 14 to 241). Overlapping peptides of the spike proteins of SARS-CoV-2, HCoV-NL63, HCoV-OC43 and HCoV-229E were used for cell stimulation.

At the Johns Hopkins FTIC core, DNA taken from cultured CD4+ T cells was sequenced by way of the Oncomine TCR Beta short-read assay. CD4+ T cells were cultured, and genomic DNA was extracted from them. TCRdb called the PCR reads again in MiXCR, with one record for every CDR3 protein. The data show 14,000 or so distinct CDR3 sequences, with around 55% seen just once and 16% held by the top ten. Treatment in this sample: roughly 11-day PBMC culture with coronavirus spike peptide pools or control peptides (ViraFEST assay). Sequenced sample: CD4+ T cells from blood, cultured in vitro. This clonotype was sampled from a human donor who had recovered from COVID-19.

CDR3 sequence: CASSLYTSGRGNEQFF. The CDR3 nucleotides are TGTGCCAGCAGTTTATATACTAGCGGGAGGGGCAATGAGCAGTTCTTC. This chain uses TRBV27 with TRBJ2-1, with 13 bases lining up with TRBD2. Germline V gene sequence: CDR1 MNHEY, CDR2 SMNVEV (reference sequence). The trim removed 1 base at V and 6 bases at J, leaving 3 bases unmatched. The length of the CDR3 is 16 residues.